This T cell receptor (beta chain) was observed in a study of T cells expressing NK-cell markers. Concerning this clonotype: Antigen specificity is unknown.

Reprocessing the 5' RACE reads, TCRdb reports a single entry for every CDR3 protein and omits DNA. Its table lists about 180,000 distinct CDR3 sequences. The CDR3 covers 16 residues. From germline, CDR1 is SGHDT and CDR2 YYEEEE. Whole-study results and caveats: One observes that, in four donors, these clonotypes were also the leading ones within the CD3+CD56-NKG2C+ fraction. Questions lingered over whether expanded NKG2C+ T cell clones were HCMV-specific. In a handful of donors, dominant CD3+CD56+NKG2C+ clones formed 1.0-7.0% of CD8+ cells.

The specimen sequenced was blood T cells: a sorted CD56 or NKG2C T cell subset, CD4+ or CD8+ T cells, or bulk PBMC T cells (not recorded which). The clonotype comes from a man aged 18-75 years in good health. V is TRBV5-6 and J is TRBJ1-2; the TCRdb call, TRBD1, lacks DNA for checking. The CDR3 is CASSLHNREANYGYTF.